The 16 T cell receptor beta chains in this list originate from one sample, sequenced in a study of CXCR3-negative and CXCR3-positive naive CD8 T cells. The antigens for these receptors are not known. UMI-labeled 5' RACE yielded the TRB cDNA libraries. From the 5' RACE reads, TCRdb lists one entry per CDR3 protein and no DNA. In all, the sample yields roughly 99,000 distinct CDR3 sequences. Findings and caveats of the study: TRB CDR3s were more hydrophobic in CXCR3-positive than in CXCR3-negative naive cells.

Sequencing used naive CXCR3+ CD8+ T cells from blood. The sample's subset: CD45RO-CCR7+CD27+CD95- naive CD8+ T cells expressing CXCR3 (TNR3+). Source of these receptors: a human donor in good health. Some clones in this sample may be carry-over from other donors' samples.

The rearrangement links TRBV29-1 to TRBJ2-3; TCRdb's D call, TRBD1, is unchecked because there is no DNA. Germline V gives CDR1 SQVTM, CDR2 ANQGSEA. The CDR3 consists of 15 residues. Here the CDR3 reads CSVELGQEATDTQYF.

The CDR3 spells CASSPLSGEQYF. This sequence joins TRBV18 and TRBJ2-7; TCRdb gives TRBD1 as the D gene, but with no DNA this cannot be confirmed. This CDR3 is built from 12 residues. From germline, CDR1 is KGHSH and CDR2 LQKENI.

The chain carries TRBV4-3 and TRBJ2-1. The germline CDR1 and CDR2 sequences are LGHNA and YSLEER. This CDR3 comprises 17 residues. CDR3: CASSQEMGGTSYNEQFF.

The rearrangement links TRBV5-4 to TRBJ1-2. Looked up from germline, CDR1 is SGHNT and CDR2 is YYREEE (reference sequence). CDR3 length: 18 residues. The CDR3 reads CASSLLTTDVTKLWSYTF.

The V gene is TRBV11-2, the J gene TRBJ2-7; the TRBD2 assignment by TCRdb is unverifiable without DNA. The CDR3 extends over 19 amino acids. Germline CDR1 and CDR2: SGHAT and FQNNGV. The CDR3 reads CASSFIWGMGLAGSYEQYF. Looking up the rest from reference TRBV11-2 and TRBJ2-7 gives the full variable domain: EAGVAQSPRYKIIEKRQSVAFWCNPISGHATLYWYQQILGQGPKLLIQFQNNGVVDDSQLPKDRFSAERLKGVDSTLKIQPAKLEDSAVYLCASSFIWGMGLAGSYEQYFGPGTRLTVT.

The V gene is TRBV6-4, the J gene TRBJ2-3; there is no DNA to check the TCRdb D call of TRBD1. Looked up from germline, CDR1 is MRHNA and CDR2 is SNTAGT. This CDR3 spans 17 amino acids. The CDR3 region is CASSDSGGQGAPDTQYF.

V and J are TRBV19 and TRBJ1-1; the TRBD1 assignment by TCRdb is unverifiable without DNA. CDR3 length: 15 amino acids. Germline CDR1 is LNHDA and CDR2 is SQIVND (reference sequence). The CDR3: CASTHRDPSPTEAFF.

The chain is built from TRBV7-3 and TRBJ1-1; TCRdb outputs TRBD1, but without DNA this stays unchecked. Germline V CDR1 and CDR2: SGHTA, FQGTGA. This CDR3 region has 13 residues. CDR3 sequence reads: CASSPWDNTEAFF.

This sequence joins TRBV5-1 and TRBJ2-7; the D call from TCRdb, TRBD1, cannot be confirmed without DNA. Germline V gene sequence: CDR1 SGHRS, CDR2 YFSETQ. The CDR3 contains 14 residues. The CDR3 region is CASSEDRGVYEQYF.

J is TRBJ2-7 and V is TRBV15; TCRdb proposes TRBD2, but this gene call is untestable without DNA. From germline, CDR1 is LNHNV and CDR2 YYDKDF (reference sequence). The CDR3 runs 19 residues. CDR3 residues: CATSRDLLASGGAFDEQYF.

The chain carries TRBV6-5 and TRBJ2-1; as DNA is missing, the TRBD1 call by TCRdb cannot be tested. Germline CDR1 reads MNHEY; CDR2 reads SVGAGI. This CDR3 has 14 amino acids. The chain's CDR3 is CASSYSLQGDEQFF.

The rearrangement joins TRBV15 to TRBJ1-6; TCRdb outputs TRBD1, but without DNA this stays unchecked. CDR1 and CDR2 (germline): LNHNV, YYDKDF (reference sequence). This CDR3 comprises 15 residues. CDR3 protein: CTTSRDRQQGSPLHF.

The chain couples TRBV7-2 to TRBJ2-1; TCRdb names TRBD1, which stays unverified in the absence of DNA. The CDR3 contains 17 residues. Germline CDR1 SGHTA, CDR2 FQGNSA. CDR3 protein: CAREGTGTGGGYNKQFF.

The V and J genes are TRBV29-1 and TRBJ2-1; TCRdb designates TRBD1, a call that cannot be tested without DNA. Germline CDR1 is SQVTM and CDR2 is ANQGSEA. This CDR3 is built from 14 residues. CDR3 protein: CSVRGTGGRDEQFF.

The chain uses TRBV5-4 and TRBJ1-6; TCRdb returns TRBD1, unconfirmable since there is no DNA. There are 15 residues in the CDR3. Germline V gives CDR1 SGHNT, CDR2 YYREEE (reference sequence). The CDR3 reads CASDNGQGRSSPLHF.

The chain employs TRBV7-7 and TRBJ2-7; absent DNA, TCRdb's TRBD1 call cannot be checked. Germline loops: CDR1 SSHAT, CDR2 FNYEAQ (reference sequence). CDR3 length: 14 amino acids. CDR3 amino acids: CASSPQGGSYEQYF.